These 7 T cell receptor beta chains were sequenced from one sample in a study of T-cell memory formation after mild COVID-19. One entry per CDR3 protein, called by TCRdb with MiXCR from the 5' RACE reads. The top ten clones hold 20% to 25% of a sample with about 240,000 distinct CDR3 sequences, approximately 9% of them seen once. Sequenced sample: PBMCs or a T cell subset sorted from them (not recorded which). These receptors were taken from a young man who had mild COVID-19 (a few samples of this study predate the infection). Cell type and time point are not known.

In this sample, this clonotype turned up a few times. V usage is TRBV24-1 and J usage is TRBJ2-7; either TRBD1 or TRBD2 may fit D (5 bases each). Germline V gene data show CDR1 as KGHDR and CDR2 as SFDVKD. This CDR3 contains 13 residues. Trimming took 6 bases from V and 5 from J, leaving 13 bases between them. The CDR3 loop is CATSPGPRDEQYF. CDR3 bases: TGTGCCACCAGTCCAGGGCCGAGGGACGAGCAGTACTTC.

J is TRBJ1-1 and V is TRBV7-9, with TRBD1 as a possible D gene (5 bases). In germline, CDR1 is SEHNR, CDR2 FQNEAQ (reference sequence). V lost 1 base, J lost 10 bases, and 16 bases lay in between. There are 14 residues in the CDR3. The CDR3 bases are TGTGCCAGCAGCTTAGGTGGCCAGGGTGGATCAGCTTTCTTT. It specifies CASSLGGQGGSAFF.

CDR3 region: CASFDYGYTF. The CDR3 DNA follows: TGTGCCAGTTTCGACTATGGCTACACCTTC. The chain employs TRBV19 and TRBJ1-2; D is unclear. CDR1 and CDR2 (germline): LNHDA, SQIVND (reference sequence). Trimming removed 8 bases at V and 3 bases at J, with 4 bases between. There are 10 residues in the CDR3.

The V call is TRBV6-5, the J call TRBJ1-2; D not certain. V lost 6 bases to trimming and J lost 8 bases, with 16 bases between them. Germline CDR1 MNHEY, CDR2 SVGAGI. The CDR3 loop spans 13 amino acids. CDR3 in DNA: TGTGCCAGCAGGTTCAGATCGGCGGGAGGCTACACCTTC. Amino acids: CASRFRSAGGYTF.

The CDR3 sequence: CASSQDGGGSYNEQFF. The CDR3 DNA is TGTGCCAGCAGCCAAGATGGAGGGGGCTCCTACAATGAGCAGTTCTTC. The chain recombines TRBV3-1 with TRBJ2-1; D may be TRBD1 or TRBD2 (6 bases each). The ends were cut back, 0 bases at V and 0 bases at J, with 9 bases in the middle. This CDR3 spans 16 amino acids. Germline V gene data show CDR1 as LGHDT and CDR2 as YNNKEL (reference sequence).

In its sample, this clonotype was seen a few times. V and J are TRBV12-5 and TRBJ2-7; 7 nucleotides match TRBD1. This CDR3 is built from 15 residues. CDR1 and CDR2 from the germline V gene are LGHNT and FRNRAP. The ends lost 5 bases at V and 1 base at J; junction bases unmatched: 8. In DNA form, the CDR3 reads TGTGCTAGTGGTCGACCTTCGACAGGGTCCTACGAGCAGTACTTC. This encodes CASGRPSTGSYEQYF.

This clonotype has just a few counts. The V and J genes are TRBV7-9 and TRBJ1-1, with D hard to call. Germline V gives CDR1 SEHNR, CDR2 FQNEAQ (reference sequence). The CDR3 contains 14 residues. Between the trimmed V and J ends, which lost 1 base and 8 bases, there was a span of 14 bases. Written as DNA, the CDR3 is TGTGCCAGCAGCTTAGACAGCTTTTCCCCCGAAGCTTTCTTT. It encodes CASSLDSFSPEAFF. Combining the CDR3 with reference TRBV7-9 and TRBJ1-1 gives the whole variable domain DTGVSQNPRHKITKRGQNVTFRCDPISEHNRLYWYRQTLGQGPEFLTYFQNEAQLEKSRLLSDRFSAERPKGSFSTLEIQRTEQGDSAMYLCASSLDSFSPEAFFGQGTRLTVV.